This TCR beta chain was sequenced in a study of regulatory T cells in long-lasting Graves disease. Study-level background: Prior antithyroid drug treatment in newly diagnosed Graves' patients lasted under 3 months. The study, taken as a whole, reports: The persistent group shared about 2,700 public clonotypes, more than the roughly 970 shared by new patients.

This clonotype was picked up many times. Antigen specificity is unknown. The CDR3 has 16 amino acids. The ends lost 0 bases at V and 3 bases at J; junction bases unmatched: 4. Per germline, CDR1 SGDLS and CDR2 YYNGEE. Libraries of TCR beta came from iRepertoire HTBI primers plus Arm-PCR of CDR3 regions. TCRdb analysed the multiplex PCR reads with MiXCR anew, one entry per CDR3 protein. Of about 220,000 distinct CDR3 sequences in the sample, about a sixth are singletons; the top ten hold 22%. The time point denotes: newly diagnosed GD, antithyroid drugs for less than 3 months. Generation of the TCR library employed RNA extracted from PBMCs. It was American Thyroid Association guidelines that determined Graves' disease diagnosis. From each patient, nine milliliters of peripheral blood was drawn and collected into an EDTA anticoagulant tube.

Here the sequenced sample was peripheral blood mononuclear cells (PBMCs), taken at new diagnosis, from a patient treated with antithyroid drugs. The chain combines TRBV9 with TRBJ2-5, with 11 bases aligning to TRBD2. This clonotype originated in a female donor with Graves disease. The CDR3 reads CASSVGVAGGEETQYF. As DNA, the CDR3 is TGTGCCAGCAGCGTAGGGGTAGCGGGAGGGGAAGAGACCCAGTACTTC.